Listed below are T cell receptor beta chains from one sample, sequenced in a study of blood T cell repertoires in COVID-19. The assay was immunoSEQ multiplex PCR, and TCRdb's table has in-frame clones only and misses some. In the table there are about 5,600 clones, approximately 84% of which are singletons. Material for sequencing was peripheral blood. These receptors were taken from a human donor in a cohort sampled during active COVID-19. Both conserved end residues are part of each CDR3. A D gene is named only where the DNA matches it firmly. The listing skips clone size in some rows; elsewhere it reads once, few, many or a size class.

clone size: NA; D gene: TRBD2; J gene: TRBJ2-3; V gene: TRBV15; CDR3 protein: CATSRSVAGPTDTQYF; CDR3 DNA: TGTGCCACCAGCAGATCAGTAGCGGGTCCCACAGATACGCAGTATTTT
clone size: once; D gene: TRBD2; J gene: TRBJ2-5; V gene: TRBV7-3; CDR3 protein: CASSIAGGGETQYF; CDR3 DNA: TGTGCCAGCAGCATAGCGGGAGGTGGTGAGACCCAGTACTTC
clone size: NA; D gene: TRBD2; J gene: TRBJ2-3; V gene: TRBV6-4; CDR3 protein: CASSDSGGADTQYF; CDR3 DNA: TGTGCCAGCAGTGACTCGGGGGGGGCAGATACGCAGTATTTT
clone size: NA; D gene: TRBD1; J gene: TRBJ2-7; V gene: TRBV5-1; CDR3 protein: CASSRRPGTDVYEQYF; CDR3 DNA: TGCGCCAGCAGCAGACGACCCGGGACAGACGTCTACGAGCAGTACTTC
clone size: once; D gene: NA; J gene: TRBJ2-1; V gene: TRBV7-9; CDR3 protein: CASSLVPQGYEQFF; CDR3 DNA: TGTGCCAGCAGCTTAGTACCACAGGGATACGAGCAGTTCTTC
clone size: once; D gene: TRBD1; J gene: TRBJ2-1; V gene: TRBV5-1; CDR3 protein: CASSPLTGGYNEQFF; CDR3 DNA: TGCGCCAGCAGCCCGCTGACAGGGGGCTACAATGAGCAGTTCTTC
clone size: NA; D gene: TRBD2; J gene: TRBJ2-3; V gene: TRBV3-1/TRBV3-2; CDR3 protein: CASSQLAGGAQYF; CDR3 DNA: TGTGCCAGCAGCCAGCTAGCGGGAGGCGCGCAGTATTTT
clone size: NA; D gene: TRBD1; J gene: TRBJ1-2; V gene: TRBV10-3; CDR3 protein: CAISPQGAKDGYTF; CDR3 DNA: TGTGCCATCAGCCCACAGGGGGCGAAAGATGGCTACACCTTC
clone size: NA; D gene: NA; J gene: TRBJ2-1; V gene: TRBV5-4; CDR3 protein: CASSLEGSRYNEQFF; CDR3 DNA: TGTGCCAGCAGCTTGGAGGGGTCGCGGTACAATGAGCAGTTCTTC
clone size: NA; D gene: NA; J gene: TRBJ1-6; V gene: TRBV9; CDR3 protein: CASSVAGVSSYNSPLHF; CDR3 DNA: TGTGCCAGCAGCGTTGCAGGTGTGAGCTCCTATAATTCACCCCTCCACTTT
clone size: NA; D gene: NA; J gene: TRBJ1-2; V gene: TRBV4-1; CDR3 protein: CASSQVPPPPRTAYGYTF; CDR3 DNA: TGCGCCAGCAGCCAAGTTCCCCCTCCTCCGCGGACTGCCTATGGCTACACCTTC
clone size: NA; D gene: TRBD1; J gene: TRBJ1-2; V gene: TRBV3-1/TRBV3-2; CDR3 protein: CASSPGTASYGYTF; CDR3 DNA: TGTGCCAGCAGCCCCGGGACAGCTAGCTATGGCTACACCTTC
clone size: NA; D gene: TRBD2; J gene: TRBJ2-1; V gene: TRBV7-7; CDR3 protein: CASSSGLAHNEQFF; CDR3 DNA: TGTGCTAGCAGCTCCGGACTAGCCCACAATGAGCAGTTCTTC
clone size: NA; D gene: TRBD2; J gene: TRBJ2-1; V gene: TRBV29-1; CDR3 protein: CSVTGTSGRPRSYNEQFF; CDR3 DNA: TGCAGCGTGACCGGGACTAGCGGGAGGCCGAGGTCCTACAATGAGCAGTTCTTC
clone size: NA; D gene: NA; J gene: TRBJ2-7; V gene: TRBV11-2; CDR3 protein: CASRFFPTYEQYF; CDR3 DNA: TGTGCCAGCCGGTTCTTCCCCACCTACGAGCAGTACTTC
clone size: NA; D gene: NA; J gene: TRBJ2-6; V gene: TRBV7-9; CDR3 protein: CASSMGPGANVLTF; CDR3 DNA: TGTGCCAGCAGCATGGGCCCTGGGGCCAACGTCCTGACTTTC
clone size: NA; D gene: TRBD1; J gene: TRBJ2-7; V gene: TRBV6-5; CDR3 protein: CASSLAGGDSYEQYF; CDR3 DNA: TGTGCCAGCAGTTTGGCAGGGGGCGATTCCTACGAGCAGTACTTC
clone size: NA; D gene: NA; J gene: TRBJ1-4; V gene: TRBV2; CDR3 protein: CASGSQPEKLFF; CDR3 DNA: TGTGCCAGCGGGAGTCAACCTGAAAAACTGTTTTTT
clone size: NA; D gene: NA; J gene: TRBJ2-5; V gene: TRBV7-3; CDR3 protein: CASSFQGGTQYF; CDR3 DNA: TGTGCCAGCAGCTTCCAGGGAGGGACCCAGTACTTC
clone size: NA; D gene: TRBD2; J gene: TRBJ2-1; V gene: TRBV9; CDR3 protein: CASSVARGGRVVEQFF; CDR3 DNA: TGTGCCAGCAGCGTAGCTCGGGGCGGGAGGGTGGTTGAGCAGTTCTTC
clone size: NA; D gene: TRBD2; J gene: TRBJ2-1; V gene: TRBV6-2/TRBV6-3; CDR3 protein: CASSYSTTGTSSHRALSEQFF; CDR3 DNA: TGTGCCAGCAGTTACTCTACAACCGGGACTAGCTCTCATCGGGCCCTGAGTGAGCAGTTCTTC
clone size: NA; D gene: TRBD2; J gene: TRBJ2-2; V gene: TRBV4-2; CDR3 protein: CASSQDGGRIGELFF; CDR3 DNA: TGTGCCAGCAGCCAAGATGGCGGGAGGATCGGGGAGCTGTTTTTT
clone size: NA; D gene: NA; J gene: TRBJ2-3; V gene: TRBV18; CDR3 protein: CASSPSWGGDTQYF; CDR3 DNA: TGTGCCAGCTCTCCTTCTTGGGGCGGAGATACGCAGTATTTT
clone size: NA; D gene: NA; J gene: TRBJ2-3; V gene: TRBV6-2/TRBV6-3; CDR3 protein: CASSYGAGFTDTQYF; CDR3 DNA: TGTGCCAGCAGTTACGGGGCGGGGTTCACAGATACGCAGTATTTT
clone size: once; D gene: TRBD1; J gene: TRBJ2-2; V gene: TRBV7-9; CDR3 protein: CASRGQGTGELFF; CDR3 DNA: TGTGCCAGCAGGGGACAGGGAACCGGGGAGCTGTTTTTT
clone size: NA; D gene: TRBD1; J gene: TRBJ2-3; V gene: TRBV6-4; CDR3 protein: CASSQGTGDGATQYF; CDR3 DNA: TGTGCCAGCAGCCAAGGGACAGGGGACGGGGCCACGCAGTATTTT
clone size: NA; D gene: NA; J gene: TRBJ1-1; V gene: TRBV5-1; CDR3 protein: CASSPTGRYTEAFF; CDR3 DNA: TGCGCCAGCAGCCCTACGGGTAGGTACACTGAAGCTTTCTTT
clone size: NA; D gene: NA; J gene: TRBJ2-2; V gene: TRBV6-1; CDR3 protein: CASSEVSGPGELFF; CDR3 DNA: TGTGCCAGCAGTGAAGTGTCAGGGCCCGGGGAGCTGTTTTTT
clone size: NA; D gene: NA; J gene: TRBJ2-7; V gene: TRBV7-3; CDR3 protein: CASSLGGGSSYEQYF; CDR3 DNA: TGTGCCAGCAGCTTAGGGGGCGGGAGCTCCTACGAGCAGTACTTC
clone size: NA; D gene: NA; J gene: TRBJ1-6; V gene: TRBV14; CDR3 protein: CASSHNREFSPLHF; CDR3 DNA: TGTGCCAGCAGCCATAATCGAGAGTTTTCACCCCTCCACTTT
clone size: NA; D gene: NA; J gene: TRBJ2-7; V gene: TRBV28; CDR3 protein: CASSSGGQYF; CDR3 DNA: TGTGCCAGCAGTTCGGGTGGGCAGTACTTC
clone size: NA; D gene: NA; J gene: TRBJ2-1; V gene: TRBV2; CDR3 protein: CASSGWSNEQFF; CDR3 DNA: TGTGCCAGCTCGGGATGGAGCAATGAGCAGTTCTTC
clone size: NA; D gene: TRBD2; J gene: TRBJ2-7; V gene: TRBV30; CDR3 protein: CAWTGTGTSSYEQYF; CDR3 DNA: TGTGCCTGGACTGGAACCGGGACTAGCTCCTACGAGCAGTACTTC
clone size: NA; D gene: TRBD2; J gene: TRBJ2-1; V gene: TRBV7-7; CDR3 protein: CASSIGTSPNNEQFF; CDR3 DNA: TGTGCTAGCAGCATCGGGACTAGCCCTAACAATGAGCAGTTCTTC
clone size: NA; D gene: NA; J gene: TRBJ1-2; V gene: TRBV18; CDR3 protein: CASSPNLTKPGLYGYTF; CDR3 DNA: TGTGCCAGCTCACCAAATCTTACTAAGCCGGGACTGTATGGCTACACCTTC
clone size: NA; D gene: TRBD1; J gene: TRBJ2-7; V gene: TRBV7-2; CDR3 protein: CASSLKGQGSYEQYF; CDR3 DNA: TGTGCCAGCAGTCTAAAGGGACAGGGGTCCTACGAGCAGTACTTC